The 21 T cell receptor beta chains presented below share a single source sample, sequenced in a study of blood T cells in healthy people across ages. Sample-barcoded 5' priming and a J-beta primer mix drove a second PCR of 7 to 11 cycles. TCRdb processed the 5' RACE reads anew with MiXCR; each CDR3 protein has one entry. In the table there are about 1.4 million distinct CDR3 sequences, approximately 63% of which are singletons. The sample was blood. The receptor source for this set is a man between 18 and 29 years old in good health.

This chain's CDR3 is CASSSASGARNTEAFF. CDR3 DNA sequence: TGCGCCAGCAGCTCGGCTTCGGGTGCCAGAAACACTGAAGCTTTCTTT. The V call is TRBV5-1, the J call TRBJ1-1; D is undetermined. This CDR3 has 16 residues. CDR1 and CDR2 (germline): SGHRS, YFSETQ. The V gene lost 3 bases and the J gene lost 2 bases, with 17 bases spanning the gap. Full variable domain (remainder filled in from reference TRBV5-1 and TRBJ1-1): KAGVTQTPRYLIKTRGQQVTLSCSPISGHRSVSWYQQTPGQGLQFLFEYFSETQRNKGNFPGRFSGRQFSNSRSEMNVSTLELGDSALYLCASSSASGARNTEAFFGQGTRLTVV.

This sequence joins TRBV25-1 and TRBJ1-2; TRBD1 might be the D (5 bases). Germline-derived CDR1 and CDR2 are MGHDK and SYGVNS. This CDR3 spans 15 amino acids. Between the trimmed V and J ends, which lost 0 bases and 8 bases, there was a span of 16 bases. The CDR3 region is CASSEYGEGTTGYTF. The CDR3 DNA reads as TGTGCCAGCAGTGAATATGGGGAGGGGACGACGGGCTACACCTTC.

This clonotype occurred a few times. The gene calls are TRBV28 and TRBJ1-2; 8 nucleotides agree with TRBD1. The germline V gene encodes CDR1 MDHEN and CDR2 SYDVKM. Trimming cost V 7 bases and J 8 bases; bases outside gene matches: 18. The CDR3 spans 16 residues. CDR3 sequence reads: CASNQRQGWQSRGYTF. In DNA, the CDR3 is TGTGCCAGCAACCAAAGACAGGGGTGGCAGTCTCGCGGCTACACCTTC.

The chain combines TRBV11-3 with TRBJ2-3, with TRBD2 as a possible D gene (5 bases). The germline gives CDR1 SGHNT, CDR2 YENEEA. Trimming removed 5 bases at V and 9 bases at J, with 15 bases between. CDR3 length: 13 residues. The CDR3, as DNA: TGTGCCAGCAGCCCACGGACTGCCGCCACGCAGTATTTT. It specifies CASSPRTAATQYF.

This sequence joins TRBV20-1 and TRBJ2-5; D is perhaps TRBD2 (6 bases). CDR3 length: 13 amino acids. V lost 6 bases and J 5 bases, leaving 16 bases between the germline ends. CDR1 is DFQATT, CDR2 SNEGSKA, per germline (reference sequence). The CDR3 coding sequence is TGCAGTGCAGACCTCCCGGGAGTGGAGACCCAGTACTTC. Residues: CSADLPGVETQYF.

The rearrangement uses TRBV20-1 and TRBJ2-4, with 8 positions matching TRBD1. The J call is uncertain, as TRBJ2-7 better fits the DNA end. Germline values: CDR1 DFQATT, CDR2 SNEGSKA (reference sequence). The CDR3 totals 13 residues. CDR3 nucleotide sequence: TGCAGTGGCCAGGACAGGGAAATATACGAGCAGTACTTC. Its translation is CSGQDREIYEQYF.

The rearrangement links TRBV27 to TRBJ2-6; possible D gene TRBD1, 6 bases. The CDR3 totals 15 residues. CDR1 MNHEY and CDR2 SMNVEV come from the germline V gene (reference sequence). Trimming stripped 8 bases from V and 1 base from J, with 12 bases between. CDR3 amino acids: CASATTGSGANVLTF. The CDR3 coding sequence is TGTGCCAGCGCAACTACAGGGTCTGGGGCCAACGTCCTGACTTTC.

This clonotype was observed a few times. The chain employs TRBV5-1 and TRBJ2-2; D remains unclear. This CDR3 is built from 13 residues. With 6 bases removed from V and 1 base from J, the gap between germline ends came to 7 bases. Germline lookup yields CDR1 SGHRS and CDR2 YFSETQ. The CDR3 region has the DNA TGCGCCAGCATCAAGGAGAACACCGGGGAGCTGTTTTTT. Translating gives CASIKENTGELFF.

In its sample, this clonotype was seen once. The chain carries TRBV20-1 and TRBJ2-5; D unclear. The CDR3 contains 14 residues. Germline V gene data show CDR1 as DFQATT and CDR2 as SNEGSKA (reference sequence). V dropped 0 bases and J dropped 3 bases, with 11 bases sitting between them. This CDR3 is CSARDHPIKETQYF. DNA of the CDR3: TGCAGTGCTAGAGATCACCCTATCAAAGAGACCCAGTACTTC.

This clonotype has a handful of counts. The chain combines TRBV29-1 with TRBJ2-3; perhaps TRBD2 as D (7 bases). Trimming shortened V by 4 bases and J by 4 bases, and 15 bases separated the two germline ends. Germline V gene lookup returns CDR1 SQVTM and CDR2 ANQGSEA. CDR3 size: 14 residues. DNA of the CDR3: TGCAGCGTTGTGGGAGGGGGGGCCCCAGATACGCAGTATTTT. Encoded protein: CSVVGGGAPDTQYF.

The rearrangement uses TRBV9 and TRBJ2-7; D unclear. The germline V gene encodes CDR1 SGDLS and CDR2 YYNGEE. The CDR3 runs to 14 residues. Trimming took 4 bases from V and 7 from J, leaving 18 bases between them. In nucleotides, the CDR3 is TGTGCCAGCAGCTTGTCCGTAGACATCGATGAGCAGTACTTC. Translating it yields CASSLSVDIDEQYF.

The V and J genes are TRBV5-1 and TRBJ2-7; D not certain. Germline V gives CDR1 SGHRS, CDR2 YFSETQ. With 2 bases removed from V and 3 bases from J, the gap between germline ends came to 9 bases. The CDR3 length is 13 residues. The CDR3 protein is CASSLTTDYEQYF. The DNA for the CDR3 is TGCGCCAGCAGCTTAACCACGGACTACGAGCAGTACTTC.

The chain couples TRBV9 to TRBJ2-4; 8 nucleotides line up with TRBD1. The tail of the sequence fits TRBJ2-7 better, so the J call may be wrong. The CDR3 loop spans 16 amino acids. The germline gives CDR1 SGDLS, CDR2 YYNGEE. The CDR3 reads CASSVTTRTGPYEQYF. In DNA, the CDR3 is TGTGCCAGCAGCGTTACCACTAGGACAGGGCCCTACGAGCAGTACTTC.

The chain recombines TRBV29-1 with TRBJ1-1; D is possibly TRBD1 (5 bases). V was clipped by 6 bases and J by 7 bases, with 12 bases between them. This CDR3 has 11 amino acids. Germline V gene data show CDR1 as SQVTM and CDR2 as ANQGSEA. CDR3 bases: TGCAGCGTCGACCAGGGAATTGAAGCTTTCTTT. Residues: CSVDQGIEAFF.

The V gene is TRBV6-5, the J gene TRBJ1-2; D remains ambiguous. The germline gives CDR1 MNHEY, CDR2 SVGAGI. Trimming removed 5 bases at V and 5 bases at J, with 12 bases between. This CDR3 comprises 13 residues. The CDR3 DNA sequence: TGTGCCAGCAGTGATACAGCTTCATATGGCTACACCTTC. Translated, it gives CASSDTASYGYTF.

The chain has TRBV27 and TRBJ2-4; maybe TRBD2 (6 bases). The end of the DNA fits TRBJ2-7 better, so the J call may be wrong. Germline V CDR1 and CDR2: MNHEY, SMNVEV (reference sequence). CDR3 length equals 14 residues. The chain's CDR3 is CASSVTGVGYEQYF. The CDR3 nucleotides are TGTGCCAGCAGTGTGACGGGAGTGGGTTACGAGCAGTACTTC.

This chain links TRBV5-4 with TRBJ1-6; 7 bases line up with TRBD1. The V segment lost 3 bases and the J segment 9 bases; nucleotides outside the gene matches: 6. This CDR3 is 14 amino acids long. Germline-derived CDR1 and CDR2 are SGHNT and YYREEE (reference sequence). The CDR3 loop reads CASSSDRAGSPLHF. Here the CDR3 DNA reads TGTGCCAGCAGCTCTGACAGGGCGGGTTCACCCCTCCACTTT. Variable domain in full (rest from reference TRBV5-4 and TRBJ1-6): ETGVTQSPTHLIKTRGQQVTLRCSSQSGHNTVSWYQQALGQGPQFIFQYYREEENGRGNFPPRFSGLQFPNYSSELNVNALELDDSALYLCASSSDRAGSPLHFGNGTRLTVT.

This chain connects TRBV12-3 or TRBV12-4 to TRBJ2-1; D ambiguous. This CDR3 is 15 amino acids long. V was pared by 6 bases and J by 0 bases, with 12 bases between. The CDR3 nucleotides read TGTGCCAGCAGGTACAAGCCGAGCTCCTACAATGAGCAGTTCTTC. Its translation: CASRYKPSSYNEQFF.

This clonotype showed up just a few times. This rearrangement joins TRBV5-1 to TRBJ2-7, with TRBD2 matching 10 bases. Germline CDR1 is SGHRS and CDR2 is YFSETQ. The CDR3 is 17 residues long. V trimming: 6 bases; J trimming: 1 base; junction bases outside the gene matches: 13. The CDR3 region is CASTQSLAGAGSYEQYF. The DNA for the CDR3 is TGCGCCAGCACCCAGTCGCTAGCGGGAGCCGGGTCCTACGAGCAGTACTTC.

This chain connects TRBV6-2 or TRBV6-3 to TRBJ2-7; D might be TRBD1 (6 bases). The DNA end lines up better with TRBJ2-5; the J call may be wrong. Germline CDR1 and CDR2: MNHEY and SVGEGT. This CDR3 has 15 amino acids. The CDR3 region has the DNA TGTGCCAGCATCCCCTCCGGGACAACCGGGGAGACCCAGTACTTC. Protein sequence: CASIPSGTTGETQYF.

The chain combines TRBV4-1 with TRBJ2-7, with TRBD2 identical over 11 bases. The J segment lost 1 base and the V segment lost 4 bases, leaving 9 bases of the junction unmatched. Looked up from germline, CDR1 is MGHRA and CDR2 is YSYEKL. The CDR3 loop spans 17 amino acids. This CDR3 is CASSPSNSGRVSYEQYF. CDR3 nucleotides: TGCGCCAGCAGCCCGAGCAATAGCGGGAGGGTATCCTACGAGCAGTACTTC.